This T cell receptor beta chain appears in the sequencing data of a study of response to subunit inactivated influenza vaccine. General study results and limits: Every seasonal influenza vaccination brings in few new T cells, the authors suggested.

TCRdb fed the RT-PCR reads into MiXCR, producing one record per CDR3 protein. Among hundreds of thousands of distinct CDR3 sequences, about 25% were seen once, and the ten largest hold around 1.8%. Comment on this clonotype: As yet, its antigen is unknown.

CDR3 size: 14 residues. The ends lost 4 bases at V and 2 bases at J; junction bases unmatched: 3. Specimen: CD4+ T cells sorted from PBMCs, collected roughly 5 days after vaccination. The origin of this receptor is a man aged 50 or older who received an inactivated influenza vaccine. The V call is TRBV12-3 or TRBV12-4, the J call TRBJ1-1, with 8 bases lining up with TRBD1. The CDR3 DNA sequence: TGTGCCAGCAGTTCCAGGGGGCCCAACACTGAAGCTTTCTTT. It translates to CASSSRGPNTEAFF.